One and the same sample provided the 9 T cell receptor beta chains below, sequenced in a study of OX40 agonist ivuxolimab in advanced cancers. This table comes from immunoSEQ multiplex PCR, and its TCRdb copy is limited to in-frame clones, with some not included. The data hold 40,000 to 50,000 clones, with roughly 80% observed a single time. The sample here was CD4+ or CD8+ T cells sorted from blood, taken in a trial of the OX40 agonist ivuxolimab. The receptor source for this set is an adult with an advanced solid tumor such as melanoma, head and neck, liver or kidney cancer.

The genes are TRBV5-5 and TRBJ1-4; TRBD1 matches at 8 bases. CDR1 SGHKS and CDR2 YYEKEE come from the germline V gene (reference sequence). The J segment lost 5 bases and the V segment lost 2 bases, leaving 8 bases of the junction unmatched. This CDR3 is 16 amino acids long. In DNA form, the CDR3 reads TGTGCCAGCAGCTTCGGACAGGGAACCCTAAATGAAAAACTGTTTTTT. Protein sequence: CASSFGQGTLNEKLFF.

This sequence joins TRBV18 and TRBJ1-2, with 7 positions matching TRBD1. The trim removed 3 bases at V and 8 bases at J, leaving 9 bases unmatched. The CDR3 consists of 14 residues. The germline V gene encodes CDR1 KGHSH and CDR2 LQKENI. CDR3 loop: CASSPDRARSGYTF. The CDR3 coding sequence is TGTGCCAGCTCACCTGACAGGGCCAGGTCGGGCTACACCTTC.

This rearrangement joins TRBV11-3 to TRBJ2-7; the match to TRBD1 covers 7 bases. The germline V gene has CDR1 SGHNT and CDR2 YENEEA. Trimming removed 7 bases from V and 1 base from J; junction bases left unmatched: 22. This CDR3 region has 19 residues. The CDR3 DNA is TGTGCCAGCACCCTAGAACTGTCCAAAGGGGGACAGTCTTCCTACGAGCAGTACTTC. The encoded protein is CASTLELSKGGQSSYEQYF.

V usage is TRBV4-1 and J usage is TRBJ2-1, with 16 bases aligning to TRBD2. The CDR3 loop spans 16 amino acids. CDR1 is MGHRA, CDR2 YSYEKL, per germline. V gave up 4 bases and J gave up 6 bases; unmatched junction bases: 3. The CDR3 bases are TGCGCCAGCAGCCCGGGACTAGCGGGAGGGTTCAATGAGCAGTTCTTC. Its translation is CASSPGLAGGFNEQFF.

This rearrangement joins TRBV28 to TRBJ1-2; 8 positions match TRBD1. Trimming at V came to 2 bases and at J to 5 bases, leaving 4 bases not matched to a gene. The CDR3 contains 14 residues. Germline values: CDR1 MDHEN, CDR2 SYDVKM. The CDR3 loop is CASSLQGATYGYTF. CDR3 nucleotides: TGTGCCAGCAGTTTACAGGGGGCGACGTATGGCTACACCTTC.

This clone was counted only a few times. The chain carries TRBV18 and TRBJ1-2; TRBD1 might be the D (6 bases). Germline values: CDR1 KGHSH, CDR2 LQKENI. Trimming left V 6 bases short and J 4 bases short, with 18 bases between. This CDR3 has 15 residues. The CDR3 sequence is CASSPGALEIYGYTF. The CDR3 DNA reads as TGTGCCAGCTCCCCAGGGGCGCTCGAGATCTATGGCTACACCTTC.

This sequence joins TRBV5-1 and TRBJ1-4; D unclear. Between the trimmed V and J ends, which lost 1 base and 7 bases, there was a span of 5 bases. Germline CDR1 SGHRS, CDR2 YFSETQ. This CDR3 is built from 12 residues. DNA for the CDR3: TGCGCCAGCAGCTTGAATAGTGAAAAACTGTTTTTT. Its protein is CASSLNSEKLFF.

The chain is built from TRBV19 and TRBJ1-3, with 9 bases matching TRBD1. The V segment lost 8 bases and the J segment 0 bases; nucleotides outside the gene matches: 8. Germline V gene data show CDR1 as LNHDA and CDR2 as SQIVND (reference sequence). The CDR3 sequence is 16 residues long. The CDR3 DNA reads TGTGCCAGTCTTCAACAGGGGGCTTACTCTGGAAACACCATATATTTT. The encoded protein is CASLQQGAYSGNTIYF.

The chain uses TRBV28 and TRBJ1-5, with a weak D call TRBD1 (5 bases). The germline gives CDR1 MDHEN, CDR2 SYDVKM. The CDR3 is 15 residues long. Deletions cut 2 bases from V and 2 bases from J, with 10 bases between. The CDR3 DNA follows: TGTGCCAGCAGTTTAGGGGCGTCTGGCAATCAGCCCCAGCATTTT. This translates into CASSLGASGNQPQHF.